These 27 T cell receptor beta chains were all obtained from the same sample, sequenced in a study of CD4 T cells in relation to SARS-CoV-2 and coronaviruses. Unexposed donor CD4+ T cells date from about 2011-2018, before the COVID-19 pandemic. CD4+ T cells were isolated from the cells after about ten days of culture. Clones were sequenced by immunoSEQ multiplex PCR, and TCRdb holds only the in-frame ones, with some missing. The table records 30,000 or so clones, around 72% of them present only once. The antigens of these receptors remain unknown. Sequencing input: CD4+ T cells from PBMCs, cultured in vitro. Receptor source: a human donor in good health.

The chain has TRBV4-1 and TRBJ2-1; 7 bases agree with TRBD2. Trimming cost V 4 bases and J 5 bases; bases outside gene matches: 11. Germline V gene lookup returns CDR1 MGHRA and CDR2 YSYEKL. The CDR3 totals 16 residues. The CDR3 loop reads CASSLPMRELHNEQFF. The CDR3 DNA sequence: TGCGCCAGCAGCCTCCCCATGCGGGAGCTACACAATGAGCAGTTCTTC.

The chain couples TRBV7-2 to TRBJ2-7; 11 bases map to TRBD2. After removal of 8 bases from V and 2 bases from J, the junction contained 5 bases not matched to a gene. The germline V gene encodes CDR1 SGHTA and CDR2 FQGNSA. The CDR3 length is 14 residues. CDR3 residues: CASVGTSGTYEQYF. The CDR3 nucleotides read TGTGCCAGCGTCGGGACTAGCGGCACCTACGAGCAGTACTTC. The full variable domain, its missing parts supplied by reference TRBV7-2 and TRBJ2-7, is GAGVSQSPSNKVTEKGKDVELRCDPISGHTALYWYRQSLGQGLEFLIYFQGNSAPDKSGLPSDRFSAERTGGSVSTLTIQRTQQEDSAVYLCASVGTSGTYEQYFGPGTRLTVT.

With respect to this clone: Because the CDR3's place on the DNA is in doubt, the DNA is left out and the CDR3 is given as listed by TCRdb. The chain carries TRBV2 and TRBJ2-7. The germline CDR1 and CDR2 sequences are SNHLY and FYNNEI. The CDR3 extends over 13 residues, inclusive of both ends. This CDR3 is CASILGEFYEQYF.

The chain's CDR3 is CASSRGETQYF. CDR3 coding DNA: TGTGCCAGCAGTCGCGGGGAGACCCAGTACTTC. The chain links TRBV12-3 or TRBV12-4 to TRBJ2-5; weak D call: TRBD2 (5 bases). V was cut by 5 bases and J by 5 bases, with 6 bases left in between. The length of the CDR3 is 11 residues.

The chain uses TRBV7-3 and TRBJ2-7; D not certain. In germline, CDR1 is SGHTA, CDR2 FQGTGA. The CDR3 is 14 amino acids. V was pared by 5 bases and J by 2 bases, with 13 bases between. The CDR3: CASSPRARPYEQYF. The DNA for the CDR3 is TGTGCCAGCAGCCCCCGGGCCAGGCCCTACGAGCAGTACTTC.

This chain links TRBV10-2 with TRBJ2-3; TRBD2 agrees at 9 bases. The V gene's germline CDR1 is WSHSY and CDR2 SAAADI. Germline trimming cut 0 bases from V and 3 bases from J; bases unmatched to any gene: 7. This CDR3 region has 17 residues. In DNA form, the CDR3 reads TGCGCCAGCAGTGAGTCGGGGACTAGCCGTTTTACAGATACGCAGTATTTT. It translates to CASSESGTSRFTDTQYF.

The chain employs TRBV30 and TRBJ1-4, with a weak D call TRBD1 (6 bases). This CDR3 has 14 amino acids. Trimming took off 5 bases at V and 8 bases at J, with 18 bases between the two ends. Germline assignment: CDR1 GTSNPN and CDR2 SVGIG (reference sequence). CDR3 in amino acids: CAWDADRISEKLFF. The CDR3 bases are TGTGCCTGGGACGCTGACAGGATCTCCGAAAAACTGTTTTTT.

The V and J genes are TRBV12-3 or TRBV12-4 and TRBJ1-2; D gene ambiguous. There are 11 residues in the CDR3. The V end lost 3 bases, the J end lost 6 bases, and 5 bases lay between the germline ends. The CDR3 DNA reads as TGTGCCAGCAGTTTTAGGGATGGCTACACCTTC. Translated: CASSFRDGYTF.

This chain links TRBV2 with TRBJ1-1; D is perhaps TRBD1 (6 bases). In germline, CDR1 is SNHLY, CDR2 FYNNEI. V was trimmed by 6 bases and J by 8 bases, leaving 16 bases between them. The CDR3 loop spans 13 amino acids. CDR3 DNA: TGTGCCAGCAGCCCCGAAAGGGGACAAGAAGCTTTCTTT. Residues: CASSPERGQEAFF.

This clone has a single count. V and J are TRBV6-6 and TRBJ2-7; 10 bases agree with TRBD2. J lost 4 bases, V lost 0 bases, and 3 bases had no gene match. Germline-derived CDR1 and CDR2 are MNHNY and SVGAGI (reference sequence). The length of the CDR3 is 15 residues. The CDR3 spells CASSYSSSGSYEQYF. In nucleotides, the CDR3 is TGTGCCAGCAGTTACTCCTCTAGCGGGAGTTACGAGCAGTACTTC.

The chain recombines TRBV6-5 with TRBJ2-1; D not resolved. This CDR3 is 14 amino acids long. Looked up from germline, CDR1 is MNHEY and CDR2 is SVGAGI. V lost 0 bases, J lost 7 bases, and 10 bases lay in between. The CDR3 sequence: CASSYSSTRNEQFF. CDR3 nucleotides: TGTGCCAGCAGTTACTCGTCCACTCGGAATGAGCAGTTCTTC.

This CDR3 reads CASSPGGARETQYF. As DNA, the CDR3 is TGTGCCAGCAGCCCGGGGGGGGCCCGGGAGACCCAGTACTTC. The chain employs TRBV7-2 and TRBJ2-5, with TRBD2 matching 8 bases. This CDR3 is 14 amino acids long. The germline V gene has CDR1 SGHTA and CDR2 FQGNSA. After removal of 5 bases from V and 5 bases from J, the junction contained 7 bases not matched to a gene.

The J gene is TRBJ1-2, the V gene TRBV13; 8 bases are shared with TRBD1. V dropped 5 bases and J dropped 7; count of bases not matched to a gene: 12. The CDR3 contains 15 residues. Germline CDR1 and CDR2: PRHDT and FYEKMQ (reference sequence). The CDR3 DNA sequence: TGTGCCAGCAGCGCTACTTCAGGGGGCCGAAGTGGCTACACCTTC. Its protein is CASSATSGGRSGYTF.

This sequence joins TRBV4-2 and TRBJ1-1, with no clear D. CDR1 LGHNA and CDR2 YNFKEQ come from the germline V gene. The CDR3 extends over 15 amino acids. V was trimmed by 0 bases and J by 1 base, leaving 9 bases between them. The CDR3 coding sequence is TGTGCCAGCAGCCAAGAGTTAGCGACGAACACTGAAGCTTTCTTT. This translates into CASSQELATNTEAFF.

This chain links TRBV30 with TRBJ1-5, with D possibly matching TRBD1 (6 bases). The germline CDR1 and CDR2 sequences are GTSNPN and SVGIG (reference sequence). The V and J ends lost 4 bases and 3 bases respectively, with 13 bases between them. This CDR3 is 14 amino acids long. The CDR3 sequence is CAWTNGGHNQPQHF. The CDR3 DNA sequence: TGTGCCTGGACTAACGGGGGCCACAATCAGCCCCAGCATTTT.

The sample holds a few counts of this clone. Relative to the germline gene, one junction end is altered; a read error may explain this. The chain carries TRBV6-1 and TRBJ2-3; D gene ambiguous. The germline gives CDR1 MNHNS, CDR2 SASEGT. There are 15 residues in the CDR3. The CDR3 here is CASREGLADTDTQYF. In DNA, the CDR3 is TGTGCCAGCAGAGAAGGATTAGCAGACACAGATACGCAGTATTTT.

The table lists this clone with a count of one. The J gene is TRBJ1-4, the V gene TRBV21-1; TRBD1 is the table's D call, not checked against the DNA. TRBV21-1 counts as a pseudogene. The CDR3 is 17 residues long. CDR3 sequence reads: CASSKLRPTGWCEKLFF. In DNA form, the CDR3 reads TGTGCCAGCAGCAAATTGCGCCCGACAGGGTGGTGTGAAAAACTGTTTTTT.

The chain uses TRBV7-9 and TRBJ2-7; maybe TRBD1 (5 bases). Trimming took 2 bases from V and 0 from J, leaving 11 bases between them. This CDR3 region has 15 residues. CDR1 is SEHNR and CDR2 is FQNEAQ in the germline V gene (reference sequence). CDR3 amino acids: CASSLSGQLSYEQYF. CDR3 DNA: TGTGCCAGCAGCTTATCAGGGCAGCTCTCCTACGAGCAGTACTTC.

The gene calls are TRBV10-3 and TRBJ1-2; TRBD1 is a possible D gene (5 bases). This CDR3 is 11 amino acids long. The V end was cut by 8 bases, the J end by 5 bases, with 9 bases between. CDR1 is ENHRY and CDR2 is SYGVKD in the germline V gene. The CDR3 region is CAIPGTYGYTF. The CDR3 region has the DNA TGTGCCATCCCGGGGACTTATGGCTACACCTTC.

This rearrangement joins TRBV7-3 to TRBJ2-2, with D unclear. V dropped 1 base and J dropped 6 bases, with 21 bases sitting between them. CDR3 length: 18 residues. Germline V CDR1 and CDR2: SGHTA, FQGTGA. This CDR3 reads CASSLRGTQPFSAGELFF. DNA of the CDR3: TGTGCCAGCAGCTTAAGGGGAACTCAGCCCTTTTCGGCCGGGGAGCTGTTTTTT.

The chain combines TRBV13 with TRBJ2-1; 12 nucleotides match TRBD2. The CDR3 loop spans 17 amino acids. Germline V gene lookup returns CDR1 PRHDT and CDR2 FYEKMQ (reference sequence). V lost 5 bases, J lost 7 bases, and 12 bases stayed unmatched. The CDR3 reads CASSPRLAGVFGNEQFF. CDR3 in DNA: TGTGCCAGCAGCCCTAGACTAGCGGGAGTCTTTGGGAATGAGCAGTTCTTC.

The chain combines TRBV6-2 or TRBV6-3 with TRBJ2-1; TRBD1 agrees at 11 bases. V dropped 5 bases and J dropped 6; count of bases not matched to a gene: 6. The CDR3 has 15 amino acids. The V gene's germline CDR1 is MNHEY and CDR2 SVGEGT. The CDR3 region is CASSTPGTGGNEQFF. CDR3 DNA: TGTGCCAGCAGTACCCCCGGGACAGGGGGCAATGAGCAGTTCTTC.

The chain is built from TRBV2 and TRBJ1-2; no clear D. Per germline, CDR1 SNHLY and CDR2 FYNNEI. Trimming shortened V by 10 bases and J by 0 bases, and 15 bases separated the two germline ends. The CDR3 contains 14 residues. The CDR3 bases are TGTGCCAAATGTCGGGGAGCCGCTAACTATGGCTACACCTTC. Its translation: CAKCRGAANYGYTF.

The CDR3 DNA reads TGTGCCAGCAGCTTAGGATGGGGCTCTGGAAACACCATATATTTT. It encodes CASSLGWGSGNTIYF. V is TRBV7-6 and J is TRBJ1-3; no clear D. The germline CDR1 and CDR2 sequences are SGHVS and FNYEAQ. V was pared by 1 base and J by 0 bases, with 7 bases between. This CDR3 region has 15 residues.

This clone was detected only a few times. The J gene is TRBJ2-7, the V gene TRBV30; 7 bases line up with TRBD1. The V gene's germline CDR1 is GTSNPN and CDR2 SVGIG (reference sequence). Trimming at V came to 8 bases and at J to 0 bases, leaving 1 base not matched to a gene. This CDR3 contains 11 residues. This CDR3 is CAGQVSYEQYF. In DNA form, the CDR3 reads TGTGCCGGACAGGTCTCCTACGAGCAGTACTTC.

This CDR3 is CASSDPLGRGSYEQYF. The CDR3 DNA reads as TGTGCCAGCAGTGATCCGCTAGGGAGAGGATCCTACGAGCAGTACTTC. This rearrangement joins TRBV6-1 to TRBJ2-7, with a possible D match to TRBD2 (5 bases). V was pared by 3 bases and J by 1 base, with 16 bases between. Germline V lookup: CDR1 MNHNS, CDR2 SASEGT. The CDR3 sequence is 16 residues long.

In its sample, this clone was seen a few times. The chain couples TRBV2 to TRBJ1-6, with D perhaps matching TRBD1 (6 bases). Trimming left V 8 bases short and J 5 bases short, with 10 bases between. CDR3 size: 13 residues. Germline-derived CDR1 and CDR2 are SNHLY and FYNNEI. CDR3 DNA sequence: TGTGCCAGCGGGGACAAACATAATTCACCCCTCCACTTT. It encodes CASGDKHNSPLHF.